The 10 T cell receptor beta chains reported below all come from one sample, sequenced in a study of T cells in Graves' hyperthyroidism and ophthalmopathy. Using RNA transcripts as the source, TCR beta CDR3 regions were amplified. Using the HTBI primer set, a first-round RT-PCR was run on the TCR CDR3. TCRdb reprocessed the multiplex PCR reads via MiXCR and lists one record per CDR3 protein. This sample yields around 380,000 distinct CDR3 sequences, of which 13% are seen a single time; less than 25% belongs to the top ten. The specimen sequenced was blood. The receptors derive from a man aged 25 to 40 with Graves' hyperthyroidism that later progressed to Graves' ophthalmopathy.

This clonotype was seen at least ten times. The CDR3 here is CASRLTGLAQPQHF. The CDR3 coding sequence is TGTGCCAGCAGACTCACAGGGTTGGCTCAGCCCCAGCATTTT. The chain employs TRBV7-2 and TRBJ1-5; possibly TRBD1 for D (6 bases). The germline gives CDR1 SGHTA, CDR2 FQGNSA. V lost 6 bases to trimming and J lost 6 bases, with 15 bases between them. This CDR3 is built from 14 residues.

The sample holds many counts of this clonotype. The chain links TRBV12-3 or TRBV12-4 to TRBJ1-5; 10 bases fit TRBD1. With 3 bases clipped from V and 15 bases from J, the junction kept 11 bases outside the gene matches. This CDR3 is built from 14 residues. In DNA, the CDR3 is TGTGCCAGCAGTTTCGGGGACAGGGGCGTTGGAAGGCATTTT. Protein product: CASSFGDRGVGRHF.

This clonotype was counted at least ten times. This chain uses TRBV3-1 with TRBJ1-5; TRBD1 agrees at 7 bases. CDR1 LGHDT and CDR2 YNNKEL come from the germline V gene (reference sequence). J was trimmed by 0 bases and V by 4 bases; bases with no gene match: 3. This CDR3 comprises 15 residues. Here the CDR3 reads CASSLGTVSNQPQHF. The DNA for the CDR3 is TGTGCCAGCAGCCTCGGGACAGTTAGCAATCAGCCCCAGCATTTT.

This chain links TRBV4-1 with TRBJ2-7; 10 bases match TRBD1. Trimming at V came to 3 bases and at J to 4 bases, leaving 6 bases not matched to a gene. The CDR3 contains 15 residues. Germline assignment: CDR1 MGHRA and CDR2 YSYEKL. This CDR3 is CASSHLTGGMYEQYF. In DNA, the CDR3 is TGCGCCAGCAGCCACTTGACAGGGGGCATGTACGAGCAGTACTTC.

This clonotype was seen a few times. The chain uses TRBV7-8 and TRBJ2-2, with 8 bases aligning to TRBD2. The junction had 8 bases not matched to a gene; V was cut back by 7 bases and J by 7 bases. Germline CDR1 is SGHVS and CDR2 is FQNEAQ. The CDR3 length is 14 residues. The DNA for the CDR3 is TGTGCCAGCATCCCGGGACTAGTATTCGGGGAGCTGTTTTTT. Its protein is CASIPGLVFGELFF.

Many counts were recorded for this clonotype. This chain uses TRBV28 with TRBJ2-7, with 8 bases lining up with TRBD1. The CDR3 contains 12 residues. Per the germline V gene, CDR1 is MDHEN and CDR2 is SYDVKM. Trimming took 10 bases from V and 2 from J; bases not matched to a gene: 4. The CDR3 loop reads CANEDRAYEQYF. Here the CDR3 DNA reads TGTGCCAACGAGGACAGGGCCTACGAGCAGTACTTC.

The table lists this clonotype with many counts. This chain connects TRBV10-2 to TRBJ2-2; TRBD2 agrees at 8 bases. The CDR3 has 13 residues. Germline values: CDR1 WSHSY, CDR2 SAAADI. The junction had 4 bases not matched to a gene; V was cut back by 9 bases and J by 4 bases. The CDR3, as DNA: TGCGCCAGTGCGGGGGGTGGCACCGGGGAGCTGTTTTTT. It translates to CASAGGGTGELFF.

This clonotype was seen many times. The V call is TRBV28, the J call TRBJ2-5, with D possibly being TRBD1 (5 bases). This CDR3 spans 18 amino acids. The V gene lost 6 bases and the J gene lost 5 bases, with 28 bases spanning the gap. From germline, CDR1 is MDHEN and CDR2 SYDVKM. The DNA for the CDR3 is TGTGCCAGCAGAACAGGATTTCTGATAGGACGGGTTCAGGAGACCCAGTACTTC. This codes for CASRTGFLIGRVQETQYF.

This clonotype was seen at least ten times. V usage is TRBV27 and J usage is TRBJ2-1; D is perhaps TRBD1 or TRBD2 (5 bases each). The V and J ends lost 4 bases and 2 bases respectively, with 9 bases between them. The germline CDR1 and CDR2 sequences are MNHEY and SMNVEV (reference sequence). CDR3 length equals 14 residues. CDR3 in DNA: TGTGCCAGCAGTTGGGACCTAACCTACAATGAGCAGTTCTTC. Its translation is CASSWDLTYNEQFF.

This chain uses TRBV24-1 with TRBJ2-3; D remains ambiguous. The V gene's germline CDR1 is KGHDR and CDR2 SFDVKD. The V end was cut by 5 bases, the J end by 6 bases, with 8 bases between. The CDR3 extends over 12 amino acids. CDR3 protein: CATSGIPDTQYF. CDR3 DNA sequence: TGTGCCACCAGTGGGATCCCTGATACGCAGTATTTT.